The subject of this entry is one TCR beta chain. This clonotype was recorded at least ten times. Its antigen is still unknown. Base qualities are not recorded, but no much larger clone differs from it by a single base. The sample originates from a study of response to subunit inactivated influenza vaccine (dated by TCRdb to the late 2010s). Looking at the study overall: Deep quantitative profiling of the T cell receptor repertoire was used in the study to follow responses to a trivalent subunit inactivated influenza vaccine.

Library method: RT-PCR. The listed sequencing device is Illumina HiSeq 2500. TCRdb applied fastp at Q25 and MiXCR to the public reads, then kept only in-frame beta chains. Rows are combined by CDR3 protein, so each entry shows the most common genes and DNA. For this sample the table gives 600,000 to 850,000 distinct CDR3 sequences, of which less than 15% were detected only once. 7.5% to 8% of the sample comes from the top ten. Ends trimmed: V by 6 bases, J by 0 bases; bases unmatched to a gene: 5. The CDR3 sequence holds 15 residues, the cysteine and phenylalanine included. The retained sequence is limited to the CDR3, 45 bases, with the frame set at the first base. The CDR1 and CDR2 encoded by the germline V gene are KGHSH and LQKENI. Study-wide findings and limitations: It was suggested by the authors that each seasonal influenza vaccination may recruit only a limited number of new T cells.

The chain employs TRBV18 and TRBJ1-2; TRBD1 matches 9 bases in the middle. This TCR derives from a man between 50 and 59 years old who received an inactivated influenza vaccine. Donor details come from another sample of the same person, matched by shared clones. Sequences were derived from PBMCs from blood, sampled around 15 days before vaccination. The DNA sequence is as follows: TGTGCCAGCTCGCTTCGACAGGGGGCTAACTATGGCTACACCTTC. Its amino acids are CASSLRQGANYGYTF.